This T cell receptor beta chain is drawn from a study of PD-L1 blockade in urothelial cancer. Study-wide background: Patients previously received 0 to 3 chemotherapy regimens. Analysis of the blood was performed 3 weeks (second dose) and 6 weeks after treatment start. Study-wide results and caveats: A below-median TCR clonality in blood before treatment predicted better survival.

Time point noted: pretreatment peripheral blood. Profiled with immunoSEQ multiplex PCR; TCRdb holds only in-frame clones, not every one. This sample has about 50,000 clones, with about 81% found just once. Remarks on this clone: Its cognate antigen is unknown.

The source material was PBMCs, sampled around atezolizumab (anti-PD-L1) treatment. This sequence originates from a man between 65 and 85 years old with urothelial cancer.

The CDR3 sequence is CASSPIAGVGNEQFF. The CDR3 nucleotides are TGTGCCAGCAGCCCGATAGCGGGAGTTGGTAATGAGCAGTTCTTC. The chain combines TRBV6-5 with TRBJ2-1; 9 positions match TRBD2. The germline V gene encodes CDR1 MNHEY and CDR2 SVGAGI. The length of the CDR3 is 15 residues. J was trimmed by 7 bases and V by 6 bases; bases with no gene match: 10.